The clone carrying this T cell receptor (beta chain) was counted many times. What it recognizes is unknown. The read falls 3 residues short of the CDR3 end, and the missing part is taken from the germline J gene. This sample is part of a study of T cell clonality in common variable immunodeficiency. Clones were read by immunoSEQ multiplex PCR, and TCRdb kept only the in-frame ones, dropping some. Recorded here are about 66,000 clones, none singletons. This CDR3 is 14 amino acids long. With 4 bases removed from V and 4 bases from J, the gap between germline ends came to 11 bases. Study-wide findings and caveats: Shared TCRbeta clones were fewer between CVID subjects than controls.

The chain is built from TRBV12-3 or TRBV12-4 and TRBJ2-1; D is possibly TRBD2 (5 bases). This receptor was taken from a person aged 18 to 70 in good health. The sequencing sample was made of peripheral blood mononuclear cells. CDR3 bases read: TGTGCCAGCAGTTATCTGACGGGGTACAATGAG. Translation gives CASSYLTGYNE. The complete CDR3 protein is CASSYLTGYNEQFF.